What follows are 24 T cell receptor beta chains derived from one specimen sequenced in a study of T-cell reconstitution after alpha-beta-depleted transplantation in children. Unique molecular identifiers were incorporated into the prepared TCRbeta library. TCRdb itself ran the PCR reads through MiXCR, one entry per CDR3 protein. Of about 460,000 distinct CDR3 sequences listed, about 10% were seen once; the top ten hold roughly 2.1%. The material was PBMCs, obtained before TCRalphabeta/CD19-depleted stem cell transplant. The receptors derive from a child aged 2-15 years with inherited bone marrow failure, due to receive a stem cell transplant.

This clonotype occurred a few times. The V gene is TRBV12-3 or TRBV12-4, the J gene TRBJ2-7; D ambiguous. This CDR3 contains 14 residues. The V gene lost 3 bases and the J gene lost 1 base, with 10 bases spanning the gap. CDR3 loop: CASSFDPGSYEQYF. The CDR3 DNA reads TGTGCCAGCAGTTTCGATCCCGGATCCTACGAGCAGTACTTC.

This clonotype has a count of ten or more. The chain joins TRBV7-2 to TRBJ2-7, with 8 bases matching TRBD2. Germline CDR1 and CDR2: SGHTA and FQGNSA. The CDR3 totals 15 residues. J lost 3 bases, V lost 4 bases, and 8 bases had no gene match. The CDR3 here is CASSSPGLGIYEQYF. CDR3 in DNA: TGTGCCAGCAGCTCTCCGGGACTAGGGATCTACGAGCAGTACTTC.

This clonotype was found many times. V is TRBV7-9 and J is TRBJ2-1; 8 nucleotides agree with TRBD1. Germline lookup yields CDR1 SEHNR and CDR2 FQNEAQ (reference sequence). The CDR3 length is 12 residues. With V trimmed by 6 bases and J by 6 bases, 1 base remained unmatched. The CDR3 DNA is TGTGCCAGCAGTACAGGGGGCAATGAGCAGTTCTTC. Protein sequence: CASSTGGNEQFF.

The table lists this clonotype with many counts. V and J are TRBV25-1 and TRBJ2-6; no clear D. Germline CDR1 is MGHDK and CDR2 is SYGVNS. This CDR3 contains 16 residues. V was trimmed by 3 bases and J by 2 bases, leaving 11 bases between them. The CDR3, as DNA: TGTGCCAGCAGTGATCCTGGTGGGGCTGGGGCCAACGTCCTGACTTTC. Translating it yields CASSDPGGAGANVLTF.

This clonotype was seen at least ten times. The V and J genes are TRBV29-1 and TRBJ2-3; TRBD2 matches at 9 bases. CDR3 length: 15 amino acids. CDR1 is SQVTM, CDR2 ANQGSEA, per germline. The CDR3 reads CTALGASGGTDTQYF. In DNA form, the CDR3 reads TGCACCGCCCTAGGGGCTAGCGGGGGCACAGATACGCAGTATTTT.

This clonotype was picked up many times. The rearrangement links TRBV27 to TRBJ2-5; D may be TRBD1 (6 bases). V was pared by 3 bases and J by 2 bases, with 13 bases between. The germline gives CDR1 MNHEY, CDR2 SMNVEV (reference sequence). The CDR3 has 15 amino acids. The CDR3 DNA sequence: TGTGCCAGCAGTTTGCGGTCAGGGGCGCAAGAGACCCAGTACTTC. Translation: CASSLRSGAQETQYF.

This clonotype showed up just a few times. The rearrangement joins TRBV2 to TRBJ2-7, with D uncertain. The CDR3 runs 15 residues. Germline-derived CDR1 and CDR2 are SNHLY and FYNNEI. V was clipped by 1 base and J by 0 bases, with 10 bases between them. The CDR3 nucleotides read TGTGCCAGCAGTGAAGGTTCGCTGGTCTCCTACGAGCAGTACTTC. Its translation: CASSEGSLVSYEQYF.

This clonotype has a handful of counts. The chain couples TRBV20-1 to TRBJ2-1; 12 bases are a match to TRBD2. The CDR3 sequence is 16 residues long. CDR1 and CDR2 (germline): DFQATT, SNEGSKA (reference sequence). With V trimmed by 4 bases and J by 2 bases, 6 bases remained unmatched. This chain's CDR3 is CSATPSGRVTYNEQFF. The CDR3 coding sequence is TGCAGTGCTACTCCTAGCGGGAGGGTTACCTACAATGAGCAGTTCTTC.

This sequence joins TRBV20-1 and TRBJ1-1; D perhaps matches TRBD1 (6 bases). CDR1 is DFQATT and CDR2 is SNEGSKA in the germline V gene (reference sequence). The ends were cut back, 6 bases at V and 5 bases at J, with 13 bases in the middle. This CDR3 is 12 amino acids long. This CDR3 reads CSANGGGTEAFF. CDR3 nucleotide sequence: TGCAGTGCAAACGGAGGGGGGACTGAAGCTTTCTTT.

The chain couples TRBV7-8 to TRBJ2-3, with D possibly called TRBD1 or TRBD2 (7 bases each). The V gene lost 1 base and the J gene lost 4 bases, with 18 bases spanning the gap. Per germline, CDR1 SGHVS and CDR2 FQNEAQ. This CDR3 has 17 amino acids. CDR3: CASSLVGGGGSADTQYF. Written as DNA, the CDR3 is TGTGCCAGCAGCTTAGTAGGGGGCGGCGGGAGTGCAGATACGCAGTATTTT.

Many counts were recorded for this clonotype. The V and J genes are TRBV5-5 and TRBJ1-2; D ambiguous. Germline V lookup: CDR1 SGHKS, CDR2 YYEKEE (reference sequence). The CDR3 has 13 residues. With 1 base removed from V and 2 bases from J, the gap between germline ends came to 6 bases. The CDR3 loop is CASSLLTNYGYTF. The CDR3 coding sequence is TGTGCCAGCAGCTTGCTGACGAACTATGGCTACACCTTC.

This clonotype occurred many times. The chain links TRBV29-1 to TRBJ2-3; 10 nucleotides match TRBD1. Germline V CDR1 and CDR2: SQVTM, ANQGSEA. The ends lost 1 base at V and 10 bases at J; junction bases unmatched: 5. This CDR3 region has 13 residues. CDR3 DNA: TGCAGCGTTGAAGGTGACAGGGGGCGGGCGCAGTATTTT. Translating it yields CSVEGDRGRAQYF.

This clonotype was seen repeatedly, ten times or more. The gene calls are TRBV28 and TRBJ2-7, with a possible D match to TRBD1 (6 bases). Trimming took off 8 bases at V and 0 bases at J, with 11 bases between the two ends. This CDR3 has 13 residues. The germline V gene encodes CDR1 MDHEN and CDR2 SYDVKM. Here the CDR3 reads CASGPQGSYEQYF. The CDR3 coding sequence is TGTGCCAGCGGACCACAGGGCTCCTACGAGCAGTACTTC.

The sample holds many counts of this clonotype. This chain joins TRBV15 and TRBJ1-6, with D possibly matching TRBD1 (5 bases). The CDR3 is 15 residues long. Germline-derived CDR1 and CDR2 are LNHNV and YYDKDF (reference sequence). V was clipped by 0 bases and J by 7 bases, with 10 bases between them. The CDR3 sequence is CATSRDNEGNSPLHF. In DNA form, the CDR3 reads TGTGCCACCAGCAGAGATAATGAGGGGAATTCACCCCTCCACTTT. The full variable domain, its missing parts supplied by reference TRBV15 and TRBJ1-6, is DAMVIQNPRYQVTQFGKPVTLSCSQTLNHNVMYWYQQKSSQAPKLLFHYYDKDFNNEADTPDNFQSRRPNTSFCFLDIRSPGLGDTAMYLCATSRDNEGNSPLHFGNGTRLTVT.

This clonotype has at least ten counts. This chain links TRBV20-1 with TRBJ1-2, with a tentative D call TRBD1 (5 bases). The CDR3 is made up of 15 amino acids. The germline gives CDR1 DFQATT, CDR2 SNEGSKA (reference sequence). V lost 6 bases, J lost 0 bases, and 17 bases lay in between. The DNA of the CDR3 is TGCAGTGCAGGGATTTGGGACGGAACTAACTATGGCTACACCTTC. This gives the protein CSAGIWDGTNYGYTF.

This clonotype occurred many times. One end of the junction varies from germline; a read error may be responsible. The chain recombines TRBV4-3 with TRBJ2-7; TRBD2 matches 14 bases. The CDR3 has 15 residues. Germline values: CDR1 LGHNA, CDR2 YSLEER. The CDR3 loop is CASSQGLAGAYEQYF. The CDR3 nucleotides are TGTGCCAGCAGCCAGGGACTAGCGGGAGCCTACGAGCAGTACTTC.

This clonotype was recorded at least ten times. This sequence joins TRBV20-1 and TRBJ2-1; D is perhaps TRBD2 (6 bases). Per germline, CDR1 DFQATT and CDR2 SNEGSKA (reference sequence). V was cut by 2 bases and J by 8 bases, with 19 bases left in between. This CDR3 region has 15 residues. This CDR3 is CSARRDLASLDEQFF. In nucleotides, the CDR3 is TGCAGTGCTAGACGGGACTTAGCGTCGTTAGATGAGCAGTTCTTC.

There are many counts of this clonotype. The chain is built from TRBV4-1 and TRBJ2-1, with D perhaps matching TRBD2 (5 bases). Between the trimmed V and J ends, which lost 4 bases and 1 base, there was a span of 14 bases. The germline gives CDR1 MGHRA, CDR2 YSYEKL. The CDR3 sequence is 16 residues long. The CDR3 here is CASSLRALASYNEQFF. In nucleotides, the CDR3 is TGCGCCAGCAGCCTGAGGGCCCTCGCGTCCTACAATGAGCAGTTCTTC.

The sample holds many counts of this clonotype. This chain joins TRBV7-2 and TRBJ2-7; D is possibly TRBD2 (5 bases). Trimming removed 1 base from V and 3 bases from J, with 13 bases in between. CDR1 and CDR2 (germline): SGHTA, FQGNSA. CDR3 length: 15 amino acids. The CDR3 here is CASSLDGGYHYEQYF. The CDR3 DNA reads TGTGCCAGCAGCTTAGACGGCGGGTACCACTACGAGCAGTACTTC.

This clonotype was recorded at least ten times. The CDR3 region is CASSLVAEGGTDTQYF. Written as DNA, the CDR3 is TGCGCCAGCAGCTTGGTAGCGGAGGGGGGCACAGATACGCAGTATTTT. This rearrangement joins TRBV5-1 to TRBJ2-3; D possibly uses TRBD1 or TRBD2 (6 bases each). CDR1 is SGHRS and CDR2 is YFSETQ in the germline V gene. V lost 0 bases and J lost 1, with 12 bases in between. This CDR3 is 16 amino acids long.

This clonotype was found many times. The V and J genes are TRBV25-1 and TRBJ2-1; a weak D match, TRBD2 (5 bases). The CDR3 runs 14 residues. Trimming left V 6 bases short and J 9 bases short, with 18 bases between. Looked up from germline, CDR1 is MGHDK and CDR2 is SYGVNS. The CDR3 DNA follows: TGTGCCAGCAGGGACTCCACGAGGCTCAGTGAGCAGTTCTTC. It is translated as CASRDSTRLSEQFF.

This clonotype was recorded many times. The chain is built from TRBV6-5 and TRBJ2-7; 14 nucleotides line up with TRBD2. J lost 6 bases, V lost 0 bases, and 7 bases had no gene match. The CDR3 extends over 17 amino acids. The V gene's germline CDR1 is MNHEY and CDR2 SVGAGI. CDR3 DNA sequence: TGTGCCAGCAGTTACTCGGGACTAGCGGGAGAGGTAGGCGAGCAGTACTTC. Translation gives CASSYSGLAGEVGEQYF.

This clonotype was seen a few times. The V call is TRBV20-1, the J call TRBJ2-5; 9 bases are a match to TRBD1. Germline CDR1 DFQATT, CDR2 SNEGSKA (reference sequence). The CDR3 is made up of 18 amino acids. After removal of 3 bases from V and 0 bases from J, the junction contained 14 bases not matched to a gene. The CDR3 sequence: CSASYVMGTGNNQETQYF. CDR3 sequence (DNA): TGCAGTGCTAGTTATGTGATGGGGACAGGGAACAACCAAGAGACCCAGTACTTC.

This clonotype was detected ten times or more. The chain combines TRBV25-1 with TRBJ2-4; possibly TRBD2 for D (5 bases). This CDR3 is 12 amino acids long. V lost 1 base and J 10 bases, leaving 8 bases between the germline ends. The germline V gene encodes CDR1 MGHDK and CDR2 SYGVNS. The CDR3 bases are TGTGCCAGCAGTGAATTCCGGGGAATTCAGTACTTC. This gives the protein CASSEFRGIQYF.